These T cell receptor beta chains were read from a single sample in a study of T cell responses to AZD1222 COVID-19 vaccine. Clones were sequenced by immunoSEQ multiplex PCR, and TCRdb holds only the in-frame ones, with some missing. The table lists 140,000 to 150,000 clones, 80% to 95% of them singletons. The specimen was peripheral blood, collected 28 days after the second AZD1222 dose. The receptors come from an adult who received the AZD1222 COVID-19 vaccine. CDR3s include the opening cysteine and the closing phenylalanine or tryptophan. The order of the fields is V gene, J gene, D gene, clone size, CDR3 DNA, CDR3 protein. D genes are given only for firm matches. A row's size may be missing; if present it is once, few, many or a size class.

TRBV11-2	TRBJ1-1	.	.	TGTGCCAGCACGTGGTCCCAATCCGAAGCTTTCTTT	CASTWSQSEAFF
TRBV5-5	TRBJ2-7	TRBD1	once	TGTGCCAGCATCCGGGGACAGGATATCTACGAGCAGTACTTC	CASIRGQDIYEQYF
TRBV2	TRBJ2-1	.	.	TGTGCCAGCAGTGAAAGTGGGCAGTTCTTC	CASSESGQFF
TRBV6-6	TRBJ2-5	TRBD1	.	TGTGCCACCGGGACAGGGGGAGAGACCCAGTACTTC	CATGTGGETQYF
TRBV2	TRBJ1-2	.	.	TGTGCCAGCAGTGAAGGACAGCCCTCTAACTATGGCTACACCTTC	CASSEGQPSNYGYTF
TRBV7-9	TRBJ1-6	.	.	TGTGCCAGCAGCTTAGCGCTTGGCCTGAGGTATTCACCCCTCCACTTT	CASSLALGLRYSPLHF
TRBV27	TRBJ2-5	.	.	TGTGCCAGCAGTTTACTCGGGACCCAGTACTTC	CASSLLGTQYF
TRBV5-1	TRBJ2-1	TRBD2	.	TGCGCCAGCAGCGACGGGGAGGGTAGCGGCAGCTACAATGAGCAGTTCTTC	CASSDGEGSGSYNEQFF
TRBV5-1	TRBJ2-1	.	.	TGCGCCAGCAGCTTATCCTACAATGAGCAGTTCTTC	CASSLSYNEQFF
TRBV19	TRBJ2-7	TRBD2	.	TGTGCCACTCTGGGATGGACTAGCGGGACCGCCGAGCAGTACTTC	CATLGWTSGTAEQYF
TRBV6-5	TRBJ1-2	.	.	TGTGCCAGCCACCAGTTTCGGACAATTGGCTACACCTTC	CASHQFRTIGYTF
TRBV15	TRBJ2-5	.	few	TGTGCCACCAGCAGAACCCGGGACACACAAGAGACCCAGTACTTC	CATSRTRDTQETQYF
TRBV6-5	TRBJ2-1	TRBD1	.	TGTGCCAGCAGAACCGACAGGGTGAGCTACAATGAGCAGTTCTTC	CASRTDRVSYNEQFF
TRBV7-9	TRBJ2-5	TRBD2	.	TGTGCCAGCAGGTCTACGGGACTAGCGGGGTCGGAGACCCAGTACTTC	CASRSTGLAGSETQYF
TRBV7-8	TRBJ2-7	TRBD1	.	TGTGCCAGCAGCCACGGACAGGGGATTTCCTACGAGCAGTACTTC	CASSHGQGISYEQYF
TRBV2	TRBJ1-1	.	.	TGTGCCAGCGTTAAAAGTGAAGCTTTCTTT	CASVKSEAFF
TRBV7-3	TRBJ2-2	.	.	TGTGCCAGCAGCCCAACCCAAGGCCGGGAGCTGTTTTTT	CASSPTQGRELFF
TRBV18	TRBJ2-7	TRBD2	.	TGTGCCAGCTCACTCGGGACTAGCGGGAGGGTATACGAGCAGTACTTC	CASSLGTSGRVYEQYF
TRBV20-1	TRBJ2-3	.	.	TGCAGTGCTAGTCCGGCAGACACCCCCACGGATACGCAGTATTTT	CSASPADTPTDTQYF
TRBV5-1	TRBJ1-2	.	.	TGCGCCAGCAGCTTGGTCTTCCACCCTGATAACTATGGCTACACCTTC	CASSLVFHPDNYGYTF
TRBV7-6	TRBJ2-1	.	.	TGTGCCAGCAGCCGACGCAATGAGCAGTTCTTC	CASSRRNEQFF
TRBV9	TRBJ1-1	.	.	TGTGCCAGCAGCGTAGAGGTCAGGAACACTGAAGCTTTCTTT	CASSVEVRNTEAFF
TRBV5-4	TRBJ2-5	TRBD2	.	TGTGCCAGCAGCTCCCGTGTAGCGGGAGGTGTGGAGACCCAGTACTTC	CASSSRVAGGVETQYF
TRBV7-7	TRBJ2-3	TRBD2	.	TGTGCCAGCAGCTTAGGTAGCGGGAGAACAGATACGCAGTATTTT	CASSLGSGRTDTQYF
TRBV25-1	TRBJ2-2	TRBD2	.	TGTGCCAGCAGCCCCGGTAGCGGGATGGCGGACGGGGAGCTGTTTTTT	CASSPGSGMADGELFF
TRBV5-1	TRBJ1-1	.	.	TGCGCCAGCAGCCCCGGGCCTCAGCAAGGCACTGAAGCTTTCTTT	CASSPGPQQGTEAFF
TRBV6-6	TRBJ2-7	.	.	TGTGCCTGCTACCGGGAGTACCCCCACGAGCAGTACTTC	CACYREYPHEQYF
TRBV6-5	TRBJ2-1	.	.	TGTGCCAGCCTTGATAAGGACAATGAGCAGTTCTTC	CASLDKDNEQFF